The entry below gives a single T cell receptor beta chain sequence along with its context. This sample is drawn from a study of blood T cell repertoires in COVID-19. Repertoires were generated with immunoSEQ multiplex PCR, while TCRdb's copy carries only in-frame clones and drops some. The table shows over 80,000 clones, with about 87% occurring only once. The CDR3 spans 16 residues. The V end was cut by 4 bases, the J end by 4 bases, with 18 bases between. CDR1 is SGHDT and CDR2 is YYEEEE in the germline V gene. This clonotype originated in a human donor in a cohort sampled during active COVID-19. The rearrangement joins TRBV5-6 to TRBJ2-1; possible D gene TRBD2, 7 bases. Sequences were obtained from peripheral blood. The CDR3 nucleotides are TGTGCCAGCAGCCCCAACGCGGGGGCCAAGTACAATGAGCAGTTCTTC. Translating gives CASSPNAGAKYNEQFF.